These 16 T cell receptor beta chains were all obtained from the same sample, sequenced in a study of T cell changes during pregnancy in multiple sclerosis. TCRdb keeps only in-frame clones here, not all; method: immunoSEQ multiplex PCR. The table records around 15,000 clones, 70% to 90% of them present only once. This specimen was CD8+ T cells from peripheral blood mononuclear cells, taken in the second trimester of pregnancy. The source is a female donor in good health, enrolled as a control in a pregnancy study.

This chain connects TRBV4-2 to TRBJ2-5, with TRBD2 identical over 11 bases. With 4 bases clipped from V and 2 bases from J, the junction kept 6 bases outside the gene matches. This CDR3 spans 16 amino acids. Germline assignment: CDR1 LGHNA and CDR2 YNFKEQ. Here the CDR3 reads CASSPDLAGGQETQYF. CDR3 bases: TGTGCCAGCAGCCCAGATCTAGCGGGGGGACAAGAGACCCAGTACTTC.

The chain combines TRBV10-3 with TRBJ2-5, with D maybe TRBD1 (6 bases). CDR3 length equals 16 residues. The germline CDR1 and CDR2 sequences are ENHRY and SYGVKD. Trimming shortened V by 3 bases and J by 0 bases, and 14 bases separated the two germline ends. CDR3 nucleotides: TGTGCCATCAGTGATCCAGTGGGGGCCCACCAAGAGACCCAGTACTTC. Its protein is CAISDPVGAHQETQYF.

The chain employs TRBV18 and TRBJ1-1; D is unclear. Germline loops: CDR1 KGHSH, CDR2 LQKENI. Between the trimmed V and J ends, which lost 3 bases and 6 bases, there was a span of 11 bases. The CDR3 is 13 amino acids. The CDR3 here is CASSPSRGPEAFF. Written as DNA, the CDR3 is TGTGCCAGCTCACCCTCTCGAGGTCCTGAAGCTTTCTTT.

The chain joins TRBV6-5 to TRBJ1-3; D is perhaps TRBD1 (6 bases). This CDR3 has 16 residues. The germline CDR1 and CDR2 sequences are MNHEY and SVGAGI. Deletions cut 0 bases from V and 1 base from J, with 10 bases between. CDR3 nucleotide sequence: TGTGCCAGCAGTTACTCGGGGACACAATCTGGAAACACCATATATTTT. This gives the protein CASSYSGTQSGNTIYF.

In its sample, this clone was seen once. For the CDR3, the DNA is TGTGCCAGTGCGAGACTAGCGGCCAATGAGCAGTTCTTC. Protein sequence: CASARLAANEQFF. The chain links TRBV9 to TRBJ2-1; 9 bases are a match to TRBD2. The CDR3 is made up of 13 amino acids. CDR1 and CDR2 (germline): SGDLS, YYNGEE. V was clipped by 8 bases and J by 6 bases; unmatched bases: 6.

CDR3 sequence: CASSELGGWGNQPQHF. In DNA, the CDR3 is TGTGCCAGCAGTGAGCTTGGAGGTTGGGGCAATCAGCCCCAGCATTTT. The chain uses TRBV2 and TRBJ1-5; D call uncertain. Trimming pared 3 bases from V and 2 bases from J, leaving 14 bases between. The germline V gene encodes CDR1 SNHLY and CDR2 FYNNEI. This CDR3 is 16 amino acids long.

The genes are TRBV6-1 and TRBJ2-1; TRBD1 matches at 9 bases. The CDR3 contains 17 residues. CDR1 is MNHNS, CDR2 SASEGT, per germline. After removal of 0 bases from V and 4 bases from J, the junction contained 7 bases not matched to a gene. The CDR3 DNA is TGTGCCAGCAGTGAAGCGGCGAGGACAGGGGCGTACAATGAGCAGTTCTTC. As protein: CASSEAARTGAYNEQFF.

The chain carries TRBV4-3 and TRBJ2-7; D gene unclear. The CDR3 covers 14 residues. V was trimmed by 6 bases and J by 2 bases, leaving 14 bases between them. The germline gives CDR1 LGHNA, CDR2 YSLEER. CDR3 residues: CASSETRLAYEQYF. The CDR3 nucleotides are TGCGCCAGCAGTGAAACCCGGCTAGCCTACGAGCAGTACTTC.

CDR3 sequence (DNA): TGTGCCATCAGGTTAGACAGGGGGCCTAACTATGGCTACACCTTC. Its protein is CAIRLDRGPNYGYTF. V usage is TRBV10-3 and J usage is TRBJ1-2; 10 nucleotides agree with TRBD1. CDR1 and CDR2 from the germline V gene are ENHRY and SYGVKD. Trimming removed 6 bases from V and 0 bases from J; junction bases left unmatched: 4. The CDR3 has 15 residues.

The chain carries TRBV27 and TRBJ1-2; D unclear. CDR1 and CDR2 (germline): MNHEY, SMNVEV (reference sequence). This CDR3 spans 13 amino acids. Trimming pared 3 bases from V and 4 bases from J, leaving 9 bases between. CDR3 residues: CASSLGDFYGYTF. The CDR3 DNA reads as TGTGCCAGCAGTTTGGGTGACTTCTATGGCTACACCTTC.

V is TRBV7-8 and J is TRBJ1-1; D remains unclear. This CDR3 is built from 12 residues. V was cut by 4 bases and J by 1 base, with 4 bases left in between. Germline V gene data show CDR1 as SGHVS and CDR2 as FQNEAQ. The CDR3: CASSYKNTEAFF. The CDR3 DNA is TGTGCCAGCAGCTATAAGAACACTGAAGCTTTCTTT.

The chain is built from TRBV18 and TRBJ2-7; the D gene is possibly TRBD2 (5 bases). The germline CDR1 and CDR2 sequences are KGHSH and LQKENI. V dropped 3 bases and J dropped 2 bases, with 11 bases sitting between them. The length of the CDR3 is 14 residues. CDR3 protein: CASSPTGKAYEQYF. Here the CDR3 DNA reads TGTGCCAGCTCACCGACGGGGAAGGCCTACGAGCAGTACTTC.

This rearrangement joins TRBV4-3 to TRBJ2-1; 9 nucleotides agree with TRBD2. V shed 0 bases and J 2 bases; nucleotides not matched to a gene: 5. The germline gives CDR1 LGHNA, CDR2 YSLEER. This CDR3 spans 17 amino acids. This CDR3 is CASSQDRKRGAYNEQFF. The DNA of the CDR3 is TGCGCCAGCAGCCAAGATCGGAAGCGGGGGGCCTACAATGAGCAGTTCTTC.

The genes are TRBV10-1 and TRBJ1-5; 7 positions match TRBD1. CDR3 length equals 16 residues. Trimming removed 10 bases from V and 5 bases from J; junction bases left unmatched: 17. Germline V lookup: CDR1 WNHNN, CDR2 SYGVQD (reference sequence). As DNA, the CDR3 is TGCGCCACAAGGGACAGCTCATCCGGAAGCTATCAGCCCCAGCATTTT. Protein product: CATRDSSSGSYQPQHF.

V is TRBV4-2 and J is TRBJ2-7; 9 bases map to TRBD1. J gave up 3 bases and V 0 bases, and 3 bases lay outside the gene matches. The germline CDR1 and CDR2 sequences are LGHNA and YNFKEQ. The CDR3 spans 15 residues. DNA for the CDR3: TGTGCCAGCAGCCAAGATGAGACAGGGGGCTACGAGCAGTACTTC. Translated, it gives CASSQDETGGYEQYF.

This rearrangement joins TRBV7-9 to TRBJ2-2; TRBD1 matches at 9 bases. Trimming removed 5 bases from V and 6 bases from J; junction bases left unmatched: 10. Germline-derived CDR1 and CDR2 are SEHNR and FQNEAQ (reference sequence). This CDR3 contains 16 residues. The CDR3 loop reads CASSPRQGGKAGELFF. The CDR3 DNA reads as TGTGCCAGCAGCCCCAGACAGGGGGGAAAAGCCGGGGAGCTGTTTTTT.